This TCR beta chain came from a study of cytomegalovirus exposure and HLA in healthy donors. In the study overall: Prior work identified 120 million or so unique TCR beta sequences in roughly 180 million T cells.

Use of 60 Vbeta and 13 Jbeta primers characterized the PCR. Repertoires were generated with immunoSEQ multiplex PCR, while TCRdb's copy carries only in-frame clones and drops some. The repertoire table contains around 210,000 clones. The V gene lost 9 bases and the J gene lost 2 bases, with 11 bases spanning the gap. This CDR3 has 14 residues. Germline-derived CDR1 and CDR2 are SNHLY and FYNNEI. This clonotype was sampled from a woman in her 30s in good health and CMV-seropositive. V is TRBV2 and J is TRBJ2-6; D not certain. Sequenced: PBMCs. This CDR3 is CARQVTAGANVLTF. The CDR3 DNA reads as TGTGCCAGACAAGTTACAGCTGGGGCCAACGTCCTGACTTTC.